These 3 T cell receptor beta chains originate from one sample sequenced in a study of blood T cell repertoires in COVID-19. Profiling relied on immunoSEQ multiplex PCR, and the TCRdb table lists in-frame clones only, not all of them. The sample has roughly 400,000 clones; more than 85% are singletons. The specimen was PBMCs or T cells enriched from blood (not recorded which). All receptors derive from a woman aged 35 to 49 who had been exposed to COVID-19.

V usage is TRBV7-6 and J usage is TRBJ1-3; 8 nucleotides match TRBD1. Trimming at V came to 5 bases and at J to 4 bases, leaving 7 bases not matched to a gene. There are 15 residues in the CDR3. The germline CDR1 and CDR2 sequences are SGHVS and FNYEAQ. The CDR3 region has the DNA TGTGCCAGCAGCCCGGACAGGGCTTCGGGAAACACCATATATTTT. Its protein product is CASSPDRASGNTIYF.

This clone has just a few counts. In DNA, the CDR3 is TGTGCCAGCAGCCGGCCTCGGGGATACTCTGGAAACACCATATATTTT. Its translation is CASSRPRGYSGNTIYF. The chain is built from TRBV11-3 and TRBJ1-3; D not resolved. V shed 5 bases and J shed 0 bases, with 14 bases lying between them. This CDR3 is built from 16 residues. Germline CDR1 reads SGHNT; CDR2 reads YENEEA. Drawing the rest from reference TRBV11-3 and TRBJ1-3, the complete variable domain is EAGVVQSPRYKIIEKKQPVAFWCNPISGHNTLYWYLQNLGQGPELLIRYENEEAVDDSQLPKDRFSAERLKGVDSTLKIQPAELGDSAVYLCASSRPRGYSGNTIYFGEGSWLTVV.

The rearrangement joins TRBV29-1 to TRBJ1-2; the match to TRBD1 covers 7 bases. V was clipped by 5 bases and J by 3 bases; unmatched bases: 3. This CDR3 is 12 amino acids long. In germline, CDR1 is SQVTM, CDR2 ANQGSEA. The CDR3 DNA reads TGCAGCGTTTCGGACAGGTACTATGGCTACACCTTC. Translated: CSVSDRYYGYTF.